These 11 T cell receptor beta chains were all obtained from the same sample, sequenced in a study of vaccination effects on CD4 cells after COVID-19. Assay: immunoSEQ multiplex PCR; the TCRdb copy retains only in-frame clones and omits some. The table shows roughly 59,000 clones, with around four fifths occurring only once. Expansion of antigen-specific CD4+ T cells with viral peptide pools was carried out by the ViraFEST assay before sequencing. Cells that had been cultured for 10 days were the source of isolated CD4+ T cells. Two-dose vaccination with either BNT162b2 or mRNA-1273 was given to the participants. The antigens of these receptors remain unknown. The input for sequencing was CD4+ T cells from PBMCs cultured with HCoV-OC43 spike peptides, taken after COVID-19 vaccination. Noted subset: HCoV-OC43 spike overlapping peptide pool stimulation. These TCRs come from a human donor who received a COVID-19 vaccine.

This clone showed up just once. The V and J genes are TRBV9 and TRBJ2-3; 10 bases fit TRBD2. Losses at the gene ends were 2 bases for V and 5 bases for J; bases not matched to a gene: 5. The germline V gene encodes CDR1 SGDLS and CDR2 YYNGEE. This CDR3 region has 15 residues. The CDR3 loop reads CASSVSGGGGDTQYF. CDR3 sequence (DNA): TGTGCCAGCAGCGTCAGCGGGGGGGGAGGAGATACGCAGTATTTT.

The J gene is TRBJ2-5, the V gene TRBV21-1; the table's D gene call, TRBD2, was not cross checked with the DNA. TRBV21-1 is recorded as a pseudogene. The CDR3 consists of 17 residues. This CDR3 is CASSKDLGTLAEETQYF. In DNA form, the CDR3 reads TGTGCCAGCAGCAAAGATCTAGGGACTTTAGCGGAAGAGACCCAGTACTTC.

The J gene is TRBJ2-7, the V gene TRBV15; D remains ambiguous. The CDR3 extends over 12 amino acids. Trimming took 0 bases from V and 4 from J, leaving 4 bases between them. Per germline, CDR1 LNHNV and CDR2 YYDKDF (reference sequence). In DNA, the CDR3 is TGTGCCACCAGCAGAGATCGGTACGAGCAGTACGTC. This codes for CATSRDRYEQYV.

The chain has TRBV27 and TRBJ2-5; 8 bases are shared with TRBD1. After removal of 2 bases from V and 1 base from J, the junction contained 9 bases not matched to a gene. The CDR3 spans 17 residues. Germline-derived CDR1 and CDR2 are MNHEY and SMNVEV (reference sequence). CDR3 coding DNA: TGTGCCAGCAGTTTACTCAGGGGGCGGTCCCCCCAAGAGACCCAGTACTTC. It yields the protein CASSLLRGRSPQETQYF.

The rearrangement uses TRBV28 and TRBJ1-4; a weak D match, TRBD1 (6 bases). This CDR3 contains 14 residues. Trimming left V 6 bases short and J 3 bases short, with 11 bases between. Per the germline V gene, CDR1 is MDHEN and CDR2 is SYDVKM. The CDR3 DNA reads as TGTGCCAGCAGCTTAGGGGGATCTAATGAAAAACTGTTTTTT. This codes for CASSLGGSNEKLFF. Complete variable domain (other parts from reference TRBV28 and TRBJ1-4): DVKVTQSSRYLVKRTGEKVFLECVQDMDHENMFWYRQDPGLGLRLIYFSYDVKMKEKGDIPEGYSVSREKKERFSLILESASTNQTSMYLCASSLGGSNEKLFFGSGTQLSVL.

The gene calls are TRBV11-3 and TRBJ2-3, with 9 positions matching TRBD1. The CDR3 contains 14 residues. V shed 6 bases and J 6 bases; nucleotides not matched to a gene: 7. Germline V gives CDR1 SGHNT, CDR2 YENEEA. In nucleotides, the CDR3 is TGTGCCAGCAGTCGGGGACAGGGCGAGGATACGCAGTATTTT. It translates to CASSRGQGEDTQYF.

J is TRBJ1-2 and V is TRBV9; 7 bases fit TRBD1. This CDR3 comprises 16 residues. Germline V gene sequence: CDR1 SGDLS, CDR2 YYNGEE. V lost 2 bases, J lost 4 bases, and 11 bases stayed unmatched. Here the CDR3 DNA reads TGTGCCAGCAGCGTGTCGACAGGGAAGGCTAGCTATGGCTACACCTTC. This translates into CASSVSTGKASYGYTF.

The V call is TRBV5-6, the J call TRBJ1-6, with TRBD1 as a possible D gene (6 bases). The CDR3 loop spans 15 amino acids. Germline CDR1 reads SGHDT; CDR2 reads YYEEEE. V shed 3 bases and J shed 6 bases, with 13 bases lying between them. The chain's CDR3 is CASSWRGAPNSPLHF. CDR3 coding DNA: TGTGCCAGCAGCTGGCGGGGGGCGCCTAATTCACCCCTCCACTTT. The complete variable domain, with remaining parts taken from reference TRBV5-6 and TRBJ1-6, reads DAGVTQSPTHLIKTRGQQVTLRCSPKSGHDTVSWYQQALGQGPQFIFQYYEEEERQRGNFPDRFSGHQFPNYSSELNVNALLLGDSALYLCASSWRGAPNSPLHFGNGTRLTVT.

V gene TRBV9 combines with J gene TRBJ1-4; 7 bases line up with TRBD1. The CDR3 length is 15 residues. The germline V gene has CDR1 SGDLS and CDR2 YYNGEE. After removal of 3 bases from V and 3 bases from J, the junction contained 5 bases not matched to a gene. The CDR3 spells CASSGSGTANEKLFF. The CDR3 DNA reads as TGTGCCAGCAGCGGATCCGGGACAGCTAATGAAAAACTGTTTTTT.

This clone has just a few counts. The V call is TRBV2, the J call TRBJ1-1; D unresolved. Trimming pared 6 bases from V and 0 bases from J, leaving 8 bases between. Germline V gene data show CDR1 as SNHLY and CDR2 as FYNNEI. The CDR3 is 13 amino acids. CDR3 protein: CASRQSLNTEAFF. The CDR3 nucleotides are TGTGCCAGCAGACAGAGTCTGAACACTGAAGCTTTCTTT.

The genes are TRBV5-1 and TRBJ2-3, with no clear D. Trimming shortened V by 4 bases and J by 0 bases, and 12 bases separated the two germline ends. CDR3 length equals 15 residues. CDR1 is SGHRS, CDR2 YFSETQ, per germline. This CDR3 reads CASSASVSSTDTQYF. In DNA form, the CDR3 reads TGCGCCAGCAGCGCTTCGGTCTCTAGCACAGATACGCAGTATTTT. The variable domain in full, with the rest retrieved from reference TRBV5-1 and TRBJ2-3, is KAGVTQTPRYLIKTRGQQVTLSCSPISGHRSVSWYQQTPGQGLQFLFEYFSETQRNKGNFPGRFSGRQFSNSRSEMNVSTLELGDSALYLCASSASVSSTDTQYFGPGTRLTVL.